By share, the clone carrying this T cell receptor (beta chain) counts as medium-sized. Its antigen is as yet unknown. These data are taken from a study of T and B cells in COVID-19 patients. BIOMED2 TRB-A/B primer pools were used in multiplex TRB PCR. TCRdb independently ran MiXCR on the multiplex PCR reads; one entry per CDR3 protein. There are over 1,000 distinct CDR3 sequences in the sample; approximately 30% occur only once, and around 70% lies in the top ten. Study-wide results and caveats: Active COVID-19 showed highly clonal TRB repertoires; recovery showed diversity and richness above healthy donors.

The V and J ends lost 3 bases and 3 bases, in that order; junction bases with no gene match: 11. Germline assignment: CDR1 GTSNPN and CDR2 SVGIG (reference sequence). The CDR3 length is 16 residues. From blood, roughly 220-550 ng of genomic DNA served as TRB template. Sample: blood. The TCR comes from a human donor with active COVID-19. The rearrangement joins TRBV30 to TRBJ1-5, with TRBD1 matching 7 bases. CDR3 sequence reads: CAWRAQGQHPNQPQHF. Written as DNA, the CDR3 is TGTGCCTGGAGAGCCCAGGGACAGCACCCCAATCAGCCCCAGCATTTT.